The rows below give T cell receptor beta chains drawn from one sample of a study of cytomegalovirus exposure and HLA in healthy donors. The table came from immunoSEQ multiplex PCR; TCRdb's copy has only in-frame clones and leaves some out. The sample shows about 120,000 clones, 65% to 90% of them seen only once. What was sequenced was PBMCs. The receptors come from a woman in her 40s in good health and CMV-seronegative. The CDR3 runs from the conserved cysteine through the conserved F or W. D genes are given only for firm matches. Only some rows state a clone size, as once, few, many or a class for expanded clones.

clone_size: -; v_call: TRBV11-2; j_call: TRBJ2-7; d_call: -; cdr3_aa: CASSLGRGGTVSYEQYF; cdr3_nt: TGTGCCAGCAGCTTAGGTAGGGGGGGAACGGTCTCCTACGAGCAGTACTTC
clone_size: -; v_call: TRBV19; j_call: TRBJ2-3; d_call: TRBD2; cdr3_aa: CASSTGLAGRTDTQYF; cdr3_nt: TGTGCCAGTAGTACGGGACTAGCGGGCCGCACAGATACGCAGTATTTT
clone_size: -; v_call: TRBV5-4; j_call: TRBJ2-7; d_call: TRBD2; cdr3_aa: CASSLSLAGTYEQYF; cdr3_nt: TGTGCCAGCAGCTTGAGTCTAGCGGGAACGTACGAGCAGTACTTC
clone_size: -; v_call: TRBV7-9; j_call: TRBJ2-1; d_call: TRBD2; cdr3_aa: CASSFGGGAVDEQFF; cdr3_nt: TGTGCCAGCAGCTTCGGCGGGGGGGCCGTGGATGAGCAGTTCTTC
clone_size: -; v_call: TRBV6-4; j_call: TRBJ1-6; d_call: -; cdr3_aa: CASRFRHGENSPLHF; cdr3_nt: TGTGCCAGCAGATTCCGACACGGGGAGAATTCACCCCTCCACTTT
clone_size: -; v_call: TRBV6-1; j_call: TRBJ2-5; d_call: TRBD1; cdr3_aa: CASSADRVETQYF; cdr3_nt: TGTGCCAGCAGTGCCGACAGGGTGGAGACCCAGTACTTC
clone_size: -; v_call: TRBV7-9; j_call: TRBJ1-1; d_call: -; cdr3_aa: CASSLVGGSTEAFF; cdr3_nt: TGTGCCAGCAGCTTAGTGGGGGGGAGCACTGAAGCTTTCTTT
clone_size: few; v_call: TRBV5-4; j_call: TRBJ2-7; d_call: TRBD2; cdr3_aa: CASSSGLAGDF; cdr3_nt: TGTGCCAGCAGCTCCGGACTAGCGGGAGACTTC
clone_size: -; v_call: TRBV7-3; j_call: TRBJ1-5; d_call: TRBD1; cdr3_aa: CASSRQGNQPQHF; cdr3_nt: TGTGCCAGCAGTCGACAGGGAAATCAGCCCCAGCATTTT
clone_size: -; v_call: TRBV4-1; j_call: TRBJ2-5; d_call: -; cdr3_aa: CASSQAPTRGLETQYF; cdr3_nt: TGCGCCAGCAGCCAAGCCCCCACTCGGGGGTTAGAGACCCAGTACTTC
clone_size: -; v_call: TRBV11-2; j_call: TRBJ2-1; d_call: -; cdr3_aa: CASRLGNEQFF; cdr3_nt: TGTGCCAGCAGGCTAGGCAATGAGCAGTTCTTC
clone_size: -; v_call: TRBV5-4; j_call: TRBJ2-5; d_call: TRBD2; cdr3_aa: CASSPGGSGSPKTQYF; cdr3_nt: TGTGCCAGCAGCCCCGGAGGTAGCGGGAGTCCAAAGACCCAGTACTTC
clone_size: -; v_call: TRBV14; j_call: TRBJ1-1; d_call: -; cdr3_aa: CASSQDRLQAFF; cdr3_nt: TGTGCCAGCAGCCAAGACCGACTACAAGCTTTCTTT
clone_size: -; v_call: TRBV19; j_call: TRBJ2-2; d_call: -; cdr3_aa: CASKGQLATGELFF; cdr3_nt: TGTGCCAGTAAGGGGCAACTAGCTACCGGGGAGCTGTTTTTT
clone_size: -; v_call: TRBV28; j_call: TRBJ1-2; d_call: -; cdr3_aa: CASSDSLSYGYTF; cdr3_nt: TGTGCCAGCAGCGATTCCCTTAGCTATGGCTACACCTTC
clone_size: -; v_call: TRBV7-9; j_call: TRBJ2-5; d_call: TRBD1; cdr3_aa: CASSSLGPTGRETQYF; cdr3_nt: TGTGCCAGCAGCTCCCTGGGCCCGACAGGGAGAGAGACCCAGTACTTC
clone_size: -; v_call: TRBV18; j_call: TRBJ2-1; d_call: -; cdr3_aa: CATSPEIEQFF; cdr3_nt: TGTGCCACCTCACCCGAGATTGAGCAGTTCTTC
clone_size: -; v_call: TRBV5-6; j_call: TRBJ2-3; d_call: -; cdr3_aa: CASSSKTHTDTQYF; cdr3_nt: TGTGCCAGCAGCTCTAAGACTCACACAGATACGCAGTATTTT
clone_size: -; v_call: TRBV7-2; j_call: TRBJ2-1; d_call: TRBD2; cdr3_aa: CASSLLAGSYNEQFF; cdr3_nt: TGTGCCAGCAGCTTACTAGCGGGATCCTACAATGAGCAGTTCTTC
clone_size: -; v_call: TRBV4-3; j_call: TRBJ2-5; d_call: TRBD2; cdr3_aa: CASSQRLAGWSGETQYF; cdr3_nt: TGCGCCAGCAGCCAACGACTAGCGGGATGGTCCGGGGAGACCCAGTACTTC
clone_size: -; v_call: TRBV7-9; j_call: TRBJ1-1; d_call: TRBD1; cdr3_aa: CASSARQGNTEAFF; cdr3_nt: TGTGCCAGCAGCGCCCGACAGGGGAACACTGAAGCTTTCTTT
clone_size: -; v_call: TRBV6-6; j_call: TRBJ2-3; d_call: TRBD2; cdr3_aa: CASSYRGGADTQYF; cdr3_nt: TGTGCCAGCAGTTACCGTGGGGGGGCAGATACGCAGTATTTT
clone_size: -; v_call: TRBV4-2; j_call: TRBJ2-1; d_call: -; cdr3_aa: CASSQPGQPGQFF; cdr3_nt: TGTGCCAGCAGCCAGCCGGGACAACCAGGGCAGTTCTTC
clone_size: -; v_call: TRBV7-3; j_call: TRBJ2-2; d_call: TRBD1; cdr3_aa: CASSLTAARGPGELFF; cdr3_nt: TGTGCCAGCAGCTTAACCGCTGCCAGGGGGCCCGGGGAGCTGTTTTTT
clone_size: -; v_call: TRBV7-9; j_call: TRBJ2-1; d_call: -; cdr3_aa: CASSLDRNSYNEQFF; cdr3_nt: TGTGCCAGCAGCTTAGACAGGAACTCCTACAATGAGCAGTTCTTC
clone_size: once; v_call: TRBV18; j_call: TRBJ2-1; d_call: -; cdr3_aa: CASSPTRGWGSYNEQFF; cdr3_nt: TGTGCCAGCTCACCAACGAGGGGGTGGGGCTCCTACAATGAGCAGTTCTTC
clone_size: -; v_call: TRBV27; j_call: TRBJ2-7; d_call: -; cdr3_aa: CASSLRRVVGEQYF; cdr3_nt: TGTGCCAGCAGTTTACGCAGGGTTGTTGGCGAGCAGTACTTC